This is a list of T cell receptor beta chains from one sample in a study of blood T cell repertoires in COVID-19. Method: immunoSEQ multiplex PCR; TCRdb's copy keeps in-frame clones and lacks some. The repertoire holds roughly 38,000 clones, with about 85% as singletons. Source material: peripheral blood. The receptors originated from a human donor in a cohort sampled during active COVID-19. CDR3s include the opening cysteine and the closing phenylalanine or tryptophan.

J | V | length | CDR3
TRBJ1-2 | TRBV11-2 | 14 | CASSSLTGYLGYTF
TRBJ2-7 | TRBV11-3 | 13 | CASSSGTIYEQYF
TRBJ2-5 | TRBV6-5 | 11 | CASRQTETQYF
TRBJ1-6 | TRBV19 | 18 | CASSTTRGTVSYNSPLHF
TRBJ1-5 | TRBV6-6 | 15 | CASREAQSSNQPQHF
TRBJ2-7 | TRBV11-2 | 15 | CASRPNRGPTYEQYF
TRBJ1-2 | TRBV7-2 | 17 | CASSLAQPGAASGGYTF
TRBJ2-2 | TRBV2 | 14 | CASSVRTGNGELFF
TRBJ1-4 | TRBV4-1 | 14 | CASSQASIGEKLFF
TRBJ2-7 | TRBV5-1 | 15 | CASSEGVVSTYEQYF
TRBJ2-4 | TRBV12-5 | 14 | CASGLRPLMDIQYF
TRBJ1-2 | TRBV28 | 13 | CASSRQDRAGYTF
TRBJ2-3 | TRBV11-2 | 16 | CASSLVASQPTDTQYF
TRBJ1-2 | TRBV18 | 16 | CASSPELRDRYYGYTF
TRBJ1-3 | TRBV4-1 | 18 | CASSQERRTYYSGNTIYF
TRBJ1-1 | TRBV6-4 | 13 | CASSEEMDTEAFF
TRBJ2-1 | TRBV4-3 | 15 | CASSLSLTGFNEQFF
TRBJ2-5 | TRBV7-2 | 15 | CASSPRTSGVETQYF
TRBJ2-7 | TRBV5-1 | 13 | CASSLAREYEQYF
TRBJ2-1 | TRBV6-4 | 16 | CASSDQRGASYNEQFF
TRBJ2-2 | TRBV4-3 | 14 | CASRRQGDTGELFF
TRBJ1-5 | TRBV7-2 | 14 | CASSSGQGNQPQHF
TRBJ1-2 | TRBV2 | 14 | CASSVGEVGYGYTF
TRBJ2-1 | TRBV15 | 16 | CATSKVRTGSYNEQFF
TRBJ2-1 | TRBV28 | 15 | CASSLLSSGGGEQFF
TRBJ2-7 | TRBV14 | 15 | CASSPLWSGDYEQYF
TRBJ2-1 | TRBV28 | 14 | CATNSRSSYNEQFF
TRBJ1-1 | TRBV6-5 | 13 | CASSYRTGSQAFF
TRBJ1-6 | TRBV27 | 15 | CASTRGVSPNSPLHF
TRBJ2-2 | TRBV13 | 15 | CASSLWTGGTGELFF
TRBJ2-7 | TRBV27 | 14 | CASSSYGQIYEQYF
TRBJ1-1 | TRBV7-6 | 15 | CASSLGTGLLTEAFF